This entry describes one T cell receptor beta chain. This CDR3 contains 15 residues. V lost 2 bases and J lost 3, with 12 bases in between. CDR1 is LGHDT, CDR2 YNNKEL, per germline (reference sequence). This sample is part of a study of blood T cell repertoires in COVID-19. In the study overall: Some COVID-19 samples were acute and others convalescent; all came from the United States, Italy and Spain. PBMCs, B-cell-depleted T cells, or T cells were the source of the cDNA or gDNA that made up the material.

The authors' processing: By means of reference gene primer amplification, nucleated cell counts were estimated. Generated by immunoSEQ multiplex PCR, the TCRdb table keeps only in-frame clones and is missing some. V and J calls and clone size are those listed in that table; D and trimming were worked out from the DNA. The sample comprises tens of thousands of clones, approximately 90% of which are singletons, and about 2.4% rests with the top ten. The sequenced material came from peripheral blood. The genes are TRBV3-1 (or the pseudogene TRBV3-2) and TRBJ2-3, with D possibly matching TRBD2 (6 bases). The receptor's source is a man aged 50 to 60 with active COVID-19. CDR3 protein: CASSQYNSGTDTQYF. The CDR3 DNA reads TGTGCCAGCAGCCAATATAATAGCGGTACAGATACGCAGTATTTT.